This entry lists 8 T cell receptor beta chains sequenced from one sample in a study of shared clonotypes between healthy human individuals. Terminally differentiated effector memory CD45RA+ cells were left out of the naive CD8 fraction, which was CD45RO-negative and positively selected for CCR7. Libraries were prepared by immunoSEQ multiplex PCR; TCRdb keeps only in-frame clonotypes and omits some of them. The sample has about 590,000 clones; roughly 95% are singletons. The material sequenced was naive CD8+ T cells sorted from blood. The origin of the receptors is a woman in her thirties in good health.

The chain links TRBV28 to TRBJ2-7; the D gene is possibly TRBD1 (6 bases). The V end lost 7 bases, the J end lost 4 bases, and 17 bases lay between the germline ends. Germline values: CDR1 MDHEN, CDR2 SYDVKM. The CDR3 covers 14 residues. DNA for the CDR3: TGTGCCAGCACCCTATACGGGACAAATTACGAGCAGTACTTC. Its translation is CASTLYGTNYEQYF.

This chain connects TRBV28 to TRBJ2-2; 11 positions agree with TRBD1. The CDR3 is made up of 16 amino acids. Germline trimming cut 3 bases from V and 7 bases from J; bases unmatched to any gene: 7. The germline gives CDR1 MDHEN, CDR2 SYDVKM. CDR3 protein: CASSFEDRGRIGELFF. The DNA for the CDR3 is TGTGCCAGCAGTTTCGAGGACAGGGGGCGGATCGGGGAGCTGTTTTTT.

The rearrangement links TRBV7-6 to TRBJ2-3, with 10 nucleotides matching TRBD2. Germline V gene data show CDR1 as SGHVS and CDR2 as FNYEAQ. The CDR3 loop spans 14 amino acids. Unmatched junction bases numbered 2, after V lost 4 bases and J lost 4 bases. The CDR3 loop is CASSSGLAPDTQYF. CDR3 DNA sequence: TGTGCCAGCAGCTCGGGACTAGCGCCAGATACGCAGTATTTT.

V and J are TRBV7-8 and TRBJ2-7; D uncertain. CDR3 size: 12 residues. From germline, CDR1 is SGHVS and CDR2 FQNEAQ. Deletions cut 5 bases from V and 3 bases from J, with 8 bases between. CDR3 loop: CASSVADYEQYF. CDR3 DNA: TGTGCCAGCAGCGTCGCCGACTACGAGCAGTACTTC.

The chain employs TRBV13 and TRBJ2-3; 7 nucleotides line up with TRBD2. CDR3 size: 16 residues. CDR1 and CDR2 from the germline V gene are PRHDT and FYEKMQ (reference sequence). The V segment lost 2 bases and the J segment 0 bases; nucleotides outside the gene matches: 5. The CDR3 nucleotides are TGTGCCAGCAGCTTACTAGCGGTATCTAGCACAGATACGCAGTATTTT. The encoded protein is CASSLLAVSSTDTQYF.

The chain carries TRBV28 and TRBJ2-7; 11 positions match TRBD2. This CDR3 is built from 16 residues. Looked up from germline, CDR1 is MDHEN and CDR2 is SYDVKM. The V segment lost 4 bases and the J segment 3 bases; nucleotides outside the gene matches: 8. CDR3 amino acids: CASSYTLAGGLYEQYF. CDR3 bases: TGTGCCAGCAGTTATACTCTAGCGGGAGGTCTCTACGAGCAGTACTTC.

This chain joins TRBV28 and TRBJ2-1, with D maybe TRBD2 (5 bases). Germline V gene lookup returns CDR1 MDHEN and CDR2 SYDVKM. The CDR3 contains 15 residues. V lost 4 bases, J lost 2 bases, and 12 bases lay in between. The CDR3 sequence: CASSYFEGAYNEQFF. Here the CDR3 DNA reads TGTGCCAGCAGTTACTTCGAGGGTGCCTACAATGAGCAGTTCTTC.

The rearrangement joins TRBV27 to TRBJ1-5; D is unclear. Trimming took 5 bases from V and 0 from J, leaving 11 bases between them. The CDR3 covers 15 residues. Germline CDR1 reads MNHEY; CDR2 reads SMNVEV (reference sequence). The DNA of the CDR3 is TGTGCCAGCAGTCCCCTTGGCGGTAGCAATCAGCCCCAGCATTTT. It yields the protein CASSPLGGSNQPQHF.